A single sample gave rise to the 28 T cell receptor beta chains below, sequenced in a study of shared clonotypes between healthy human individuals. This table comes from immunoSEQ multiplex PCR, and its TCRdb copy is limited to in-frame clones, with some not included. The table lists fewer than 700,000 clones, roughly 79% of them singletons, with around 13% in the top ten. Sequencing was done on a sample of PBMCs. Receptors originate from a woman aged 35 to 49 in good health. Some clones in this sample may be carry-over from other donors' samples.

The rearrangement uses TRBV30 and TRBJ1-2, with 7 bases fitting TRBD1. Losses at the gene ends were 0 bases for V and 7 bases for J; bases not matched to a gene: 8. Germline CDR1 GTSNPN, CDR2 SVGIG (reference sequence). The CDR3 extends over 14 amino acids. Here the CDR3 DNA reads TGTGCCTGGAGTGTACTGACAGGGTCCACTGGCTACACCTTC. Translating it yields CAWSVLTGSTGYTF.

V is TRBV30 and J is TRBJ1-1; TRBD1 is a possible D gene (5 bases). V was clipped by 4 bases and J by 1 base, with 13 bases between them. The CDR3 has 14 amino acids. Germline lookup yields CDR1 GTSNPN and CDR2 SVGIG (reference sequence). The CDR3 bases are TGTGCCTGGACCGAGGGACGGAGGAACACTGAAGCTTTCTTT. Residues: CAWTEGRRNTEAFF.

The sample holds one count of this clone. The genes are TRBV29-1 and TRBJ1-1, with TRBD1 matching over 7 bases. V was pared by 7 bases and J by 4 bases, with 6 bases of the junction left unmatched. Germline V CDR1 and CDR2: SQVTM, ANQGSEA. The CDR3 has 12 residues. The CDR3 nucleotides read TGCAGCGCCGGGGGACAGACCACTGAAGCTTTCTTT. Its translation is CSAGGQTTEAFF.

CDR3 DNA: TGTGCCAGTAGTATTCGAGCGGGTACCTACAATGAGCAGTTCTTC. Protein: CASSIRAGTYNEQFF. The chain combines TRBV19 with TRBJ2-1; weak D call: TRBD2 (6 bases). Trimming pared 3 bases from V and 2 bases from J, leaving 11 bases between. This CDR3 spans 15 amino acids. Germline loops: CDR1 LNHDA, CDR2 SQIVND (reference sequence).

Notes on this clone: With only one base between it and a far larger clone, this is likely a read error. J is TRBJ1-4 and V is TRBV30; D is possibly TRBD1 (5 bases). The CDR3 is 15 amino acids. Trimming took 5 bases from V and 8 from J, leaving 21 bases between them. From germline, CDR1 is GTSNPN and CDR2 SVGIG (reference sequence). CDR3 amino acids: CAWGPQAGLREKLFF. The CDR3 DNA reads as TGTGCCTGGGGCCCCCAGGCAGGGCTTAGGGAAAAACTGTTTTTT.

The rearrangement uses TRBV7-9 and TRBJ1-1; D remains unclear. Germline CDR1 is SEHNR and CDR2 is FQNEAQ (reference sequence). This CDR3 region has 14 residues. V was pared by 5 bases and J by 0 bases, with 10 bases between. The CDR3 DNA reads TGTGCCAGCAGCGAACTCCGAATGAACACTGAAGCTTTCTTT. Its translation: CASSELRMNTEAFF.

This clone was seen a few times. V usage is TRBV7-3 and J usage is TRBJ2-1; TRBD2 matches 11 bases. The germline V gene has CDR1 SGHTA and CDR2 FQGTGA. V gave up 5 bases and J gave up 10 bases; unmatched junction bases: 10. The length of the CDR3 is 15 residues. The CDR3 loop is CASSPRLAGPQEQFF. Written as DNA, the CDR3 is TGTGCCAGCAGCCCGAGACTAGCGGGACCCCAGGAGCAGTTCTTC.

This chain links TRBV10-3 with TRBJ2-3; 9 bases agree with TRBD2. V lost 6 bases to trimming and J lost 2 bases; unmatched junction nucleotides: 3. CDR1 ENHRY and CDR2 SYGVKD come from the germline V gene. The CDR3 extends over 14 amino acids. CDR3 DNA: TGTGCCATCAGCGCGGGAGGGACCACAGATACGCAGTATTTT. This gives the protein CAISAGGTTDTQYF.

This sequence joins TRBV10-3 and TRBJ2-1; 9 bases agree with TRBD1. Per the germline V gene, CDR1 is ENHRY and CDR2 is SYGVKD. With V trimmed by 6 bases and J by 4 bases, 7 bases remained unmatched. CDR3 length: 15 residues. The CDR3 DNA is TGTGCCATCAGGCGGGGACAGGGATATTACAATGAGCAGTTCTTC. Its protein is CAIRRGQGYYNEQFF.

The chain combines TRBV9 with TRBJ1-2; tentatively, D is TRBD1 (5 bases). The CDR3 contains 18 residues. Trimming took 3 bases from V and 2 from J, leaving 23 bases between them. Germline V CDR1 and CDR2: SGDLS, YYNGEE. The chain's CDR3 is CASSAGADHRGLNYGYTF. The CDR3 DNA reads TGTGCCAGCAGCGCTGGGGCGGACCACCGAGGGCTGAACTATGGCTACACCTTC.

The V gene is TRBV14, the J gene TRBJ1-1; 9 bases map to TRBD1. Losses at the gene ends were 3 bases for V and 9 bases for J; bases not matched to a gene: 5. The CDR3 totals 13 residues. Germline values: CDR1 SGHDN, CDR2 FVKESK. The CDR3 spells CASSHRDRGKAFF. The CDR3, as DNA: TGTGCCAGCAGCCATCGCGACAGGGGGAAAGCTTTCTTT.

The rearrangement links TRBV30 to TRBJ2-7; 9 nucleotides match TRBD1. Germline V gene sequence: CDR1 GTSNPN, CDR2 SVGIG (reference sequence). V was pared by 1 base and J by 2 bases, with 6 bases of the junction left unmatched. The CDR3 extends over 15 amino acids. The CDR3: CAWSGHRDRAYEQYF. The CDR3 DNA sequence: TGTGCCTGGAGTGGTCACCGGGACAGGGCCTACGAGCAGTACTTC. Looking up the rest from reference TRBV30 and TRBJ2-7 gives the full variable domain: SQTIHQWPATLVQPVGSPLSLECTVEGTSNPNLYWYRQAAGRGLQLLFYSVGIGQISSEVPQNLSASRPQDRQFILSSKKLLLSDSGFYLCAWSGHRDRAYEQYFGPGTRLTVT.

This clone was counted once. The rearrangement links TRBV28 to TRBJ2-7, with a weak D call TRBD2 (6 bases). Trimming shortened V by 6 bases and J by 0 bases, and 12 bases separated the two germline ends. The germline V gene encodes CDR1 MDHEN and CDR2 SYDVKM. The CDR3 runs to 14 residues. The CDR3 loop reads CASRSMGGSYEQYF. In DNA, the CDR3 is TGTGCCAGCAGGTCTATGGGGGGCTCCTACGAGCAGTACTTC.

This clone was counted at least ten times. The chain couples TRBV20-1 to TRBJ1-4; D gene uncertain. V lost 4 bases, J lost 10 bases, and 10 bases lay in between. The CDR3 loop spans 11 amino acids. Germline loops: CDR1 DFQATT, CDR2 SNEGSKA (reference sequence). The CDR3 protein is CSANQNGKLFF. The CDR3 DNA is TGCAGTGCTAATCAAAACGGAAAACTGTTTTTT.

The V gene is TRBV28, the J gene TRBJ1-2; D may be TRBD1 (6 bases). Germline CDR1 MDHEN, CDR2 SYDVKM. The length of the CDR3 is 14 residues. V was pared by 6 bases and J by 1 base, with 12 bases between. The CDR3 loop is CASSQSGVNYGYTF. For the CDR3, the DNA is TGTGCCAGCAGCCAGTCAGGGGTTAACTATGGCTACACCTTC.

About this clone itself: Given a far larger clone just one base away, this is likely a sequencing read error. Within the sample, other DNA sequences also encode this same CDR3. The chain's CDR3 is CASSERVTSSYEQYF. The CDR3 DNA follows: TGTGCCAGCAGTGAAAGAGTGACAAGCTCCTACGAGCAGTACTTC. The chain couples TRBV6-1 to TRBJ2-7; no clear D. The length of the CDR3 is 15 residues. Looked up from germline, CDR1 is MNHNS and CDR2 is SASEGT. The V end lost 2 bases, the J end lost 0 bases, and 11 bases lay between the germline ends.

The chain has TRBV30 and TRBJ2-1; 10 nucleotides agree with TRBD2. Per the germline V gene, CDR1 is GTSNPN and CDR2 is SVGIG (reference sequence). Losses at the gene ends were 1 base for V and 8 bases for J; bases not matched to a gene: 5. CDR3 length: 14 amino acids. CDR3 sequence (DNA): TGTGCCTGGAGTGCAGGGCTAGCGGGAGATGAGCAGTTCTTC. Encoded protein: CAWSAGLAGDEQFF.

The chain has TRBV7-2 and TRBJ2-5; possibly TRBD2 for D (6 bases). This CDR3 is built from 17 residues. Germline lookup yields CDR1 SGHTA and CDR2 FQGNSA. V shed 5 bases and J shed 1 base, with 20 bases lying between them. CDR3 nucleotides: TGTGCCAGCAGCCCCGTCCTTGGTCTCGGGAGCCAAGAGACCCAGTACTTC. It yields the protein CASSPVLGLGSQETQYF.

CDR3 amino acids: CASSDGTVDQSYGYTF. For the CDR3, the DNA is TGTGCCAGCAGTGACGGGACAGTAGATCAATCCTATGGCTACACCTTC. The chain uses TRBV25-1 and TRBJ1-2, with 7 positions matching TRBD1. The CDR3 is 16 residues long. The V and J ends lost 3 bases and 4 bases, in that order; junction bases with no gene match: 11. CDR1 is MGHDK, CDR2 SYGVNS, per germline.

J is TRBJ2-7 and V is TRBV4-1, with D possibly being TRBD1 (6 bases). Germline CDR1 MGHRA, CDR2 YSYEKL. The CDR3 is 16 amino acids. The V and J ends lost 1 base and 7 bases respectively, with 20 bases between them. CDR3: CASSQVGPGPRGEQYF. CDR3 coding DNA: TGCGCCAGCAGCCAAGTCGGTCCGGGGCCAAGGGGGGAGCAGTACTTC.

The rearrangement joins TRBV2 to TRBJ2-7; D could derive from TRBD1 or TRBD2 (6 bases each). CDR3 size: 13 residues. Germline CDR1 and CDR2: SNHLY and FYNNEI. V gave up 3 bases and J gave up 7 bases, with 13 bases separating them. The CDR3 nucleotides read TGTGCCAGCAGTGAGGGGGGCCGCGGGGAGCAGTACTTC. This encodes CASSEGGRGEQYF. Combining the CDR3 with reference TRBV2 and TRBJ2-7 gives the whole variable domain EPEVTQTPSHQVTQMGQEVILRCVPISNHLYFYWYRQILGQKVEFLVSFYNNEISEKSEIFDDQFSVERPDGSNFTLKIRSTKLEDSAMYFCASSEGGRGEQYFGPGTRLTVT.

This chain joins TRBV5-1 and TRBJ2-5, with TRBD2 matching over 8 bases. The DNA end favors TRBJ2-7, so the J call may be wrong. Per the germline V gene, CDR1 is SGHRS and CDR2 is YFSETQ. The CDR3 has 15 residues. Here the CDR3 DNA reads TGCGCCAGCAGCTTGGTTAGCGGGAACCACTACGAGCAGTACTTC. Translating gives CASSLVSGNHYEQYF.

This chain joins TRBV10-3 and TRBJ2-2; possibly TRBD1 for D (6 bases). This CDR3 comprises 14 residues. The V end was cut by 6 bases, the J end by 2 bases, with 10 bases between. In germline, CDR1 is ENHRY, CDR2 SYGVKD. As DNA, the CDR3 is TGTGCCATCAGGGAAGGGGGTAACACCGGGGAGCTGTTTTTT. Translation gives CAIREGGNTGELFF.

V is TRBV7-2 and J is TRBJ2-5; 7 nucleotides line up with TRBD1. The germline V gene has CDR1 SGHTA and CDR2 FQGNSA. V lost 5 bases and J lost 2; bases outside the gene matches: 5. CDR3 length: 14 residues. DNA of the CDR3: TGTGCCAGCAGCCGCCCGGGACAGCAAGAGACCCAGTACTTC. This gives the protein CASSRPGQQETQYF.

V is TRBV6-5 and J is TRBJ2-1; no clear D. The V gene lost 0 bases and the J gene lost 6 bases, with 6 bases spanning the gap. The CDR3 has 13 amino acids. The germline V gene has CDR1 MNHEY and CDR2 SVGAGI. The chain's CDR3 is CASSYSESNEQFF. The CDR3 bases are TGTGCCAGCAGTTACTCCGAGTCCAATGAGCAGTTCTTC.

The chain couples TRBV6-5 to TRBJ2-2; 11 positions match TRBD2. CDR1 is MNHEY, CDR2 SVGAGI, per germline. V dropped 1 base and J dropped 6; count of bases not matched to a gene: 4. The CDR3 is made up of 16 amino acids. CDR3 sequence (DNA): TGTGCCAGCAGTTACTTTAGCGGGAGGGCCTCCGGGGAGCTGTTTTTT. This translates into CASSYFSGRASGELFF.

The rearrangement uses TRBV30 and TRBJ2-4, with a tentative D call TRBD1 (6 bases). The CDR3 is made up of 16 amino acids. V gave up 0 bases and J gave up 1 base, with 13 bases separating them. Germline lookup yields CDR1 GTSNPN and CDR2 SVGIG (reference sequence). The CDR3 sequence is CAWSVGSQGAKNIQYF. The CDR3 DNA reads TGTGCCTGGAGTGTGGGGAGCCAGGGGGCCAAAAACATTCAGTACTTC.

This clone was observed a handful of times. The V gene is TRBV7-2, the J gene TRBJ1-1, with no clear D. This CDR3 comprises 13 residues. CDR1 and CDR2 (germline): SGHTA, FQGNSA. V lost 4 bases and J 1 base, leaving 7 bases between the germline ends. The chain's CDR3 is CASSSRPNTEAFF. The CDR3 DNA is TGTGCCAGCAGCTCCCGACCGAACACTGAAGCTTTCTTT.